This T cell receptor (beta chain) derives from a study of identical twins. A single record per CDR3 protein comes from TCRdb applying MiXCR to the 5' RACE reads. The data show under 400,000 distinct CDR3 sequences, with roughly 9% seen just once and about 8.1% held by the top ten. The CDR3 runs to 14 residues. CDR1 and CDR2 (germline): DFQATT, SNEGSKA (reference sequence). V trimming: 3 bases; J trimming: 7 bases; junction bases outside the gene matches: 8. The J gene is TRBJ2-1, the V gene TRBV20-1; TRBD2 aligns across 8 bases. Source material: naive T cells sorted from blood. The TCR comes from a woman aged 45-59 years in good health. DNA of the CDR3: TGCAGTGCTAGTCACGGGACTAGGGTAAATGAGCAGTTCTTC. It specifies CSASHGTRVNEQFF.